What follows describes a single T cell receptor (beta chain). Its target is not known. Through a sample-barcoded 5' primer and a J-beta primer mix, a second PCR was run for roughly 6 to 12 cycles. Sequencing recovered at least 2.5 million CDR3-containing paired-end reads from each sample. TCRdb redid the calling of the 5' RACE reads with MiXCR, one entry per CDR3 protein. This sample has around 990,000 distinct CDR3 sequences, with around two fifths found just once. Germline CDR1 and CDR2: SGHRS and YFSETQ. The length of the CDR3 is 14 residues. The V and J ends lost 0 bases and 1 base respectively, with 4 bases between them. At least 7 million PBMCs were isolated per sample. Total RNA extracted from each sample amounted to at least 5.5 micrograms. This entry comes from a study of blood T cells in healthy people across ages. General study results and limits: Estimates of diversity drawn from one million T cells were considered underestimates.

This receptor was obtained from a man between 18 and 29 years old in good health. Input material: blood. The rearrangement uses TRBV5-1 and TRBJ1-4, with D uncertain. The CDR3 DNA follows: TGCGCCAGCAGCTTGGGAGTAACTAATGAAAAACTGTTTTTT. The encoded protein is CASSLGVTNEKLFF.